The source of this T cell receptor beta chain is a study of cytomegalovirus exposure and HLA in healthy donors. Study-wide results and limits: As a later analysis showed, a missense DCLRE1C variant was linked to trimming of TCR beta V- and J-genes. Certain indistinguishable V segments, among them TRBV6-2 and TRBV6-3, were excluded. Sequencing likely caused a cluster of highly shared sequence variants.

The PCR ran on 60 Vbeta and 13 Jbeta primers. The data were produced by immunoSEQ multiplex PCR, yet TCRdb's version contains in-frame clones alone and is incomplete. This sample has 150,000 to 200,000 clones, with roughly 85% found just once. Concerning this clone itself: Its antigen is as yet unknown.

Trimming cost V 4 bases and J 3 bases, with 12 bases left between them. The CDR3 sequence is 15 residues long. Germline CDR1 and CDR2: SGHDN and FVKESK. Sample: PBMCs. The gene calls are TRBV14 and TRBJ2-2; D is possibly TRBD2 (6 bases). This TCR was recovered from a man in his forties or fifties in good health and CMV-seropositive. DNA for the CDR3: TGTGCCAGCAGCCCGGGACTCCATTACACCGGGGAGCTGTTTTTT. This encodes CASSPGLHYTGELFF.